These T cell receptor beta chains were read from a single sample in a study of cytotoxic CD8 clonotypes in ibrutinib-treated CLL. The table came from immunoSEQ multiplex PCR; TCRdb's copy has only in-frame clones and leaves some out. The sample lists more than 85,000 clones, approximately 80% occurring once. This material consisted of PBMCs, taken after 24 months of ibrutinib treatment. Receptors originate from a human donor with chronic lymphocytic leukemia. Each CDR3 is given with its conserved first and last residue. The order of the fields is V gene, clone size, J gene, D gene, CDR3 protein, CDR3 DNA. D genes are given only for firm matches. Only part of the rows carry a size: once, few, many, or a class if the clone is expanded.

V gene: TRBV11-3; clone size: NA; J gene: TRBJ2-1; D gene: NA; CDR3 protein: CASSLGGGAYNEQFF; CDR3 DNA: TGTGCCAGCAGCTTAGGGGGAGGCGCCTACAATGAGCAGTTCTTC
V gene: TRBV7-6; clone size: NA; J gene: TRBJ2-2; D gene: TRBD1; CDR3 protein: CASSLGTGEGGELFF; CDR3 DNA: TGTGCCAGCAGCTTAGGGACAGGGGAGGGCGGGGAGCTGTTTTTT
V gene: TRBV7-3; clone size: few; J gene: TRBJ2-1; D gene: NA; CDR3 protein: CASSLGGENEQFF; CDR3 DNA: TGTGCCAGCAGCTTAGGGGGCGAGAATGAGCAGTTCTTC
V gene: TRBV9; clone size: many; J gene: TRBJ1-2; D gene: TRBD1; CDR3 protein: CASNRGQLEGYTF; CDR3 DNA: TGTGCCAGCAACAGGGGACAGCTCGAAGGCTACACCTTC
V gene: TRBV5-5; clone size: NA; J gene: TRBJ1-4; D gene: NA; CDR3 protein: CASSLYGRDNEKLFF; CDR3 DNA: TGTGCCAGCAGCTTGTATGGCAGAGATAATGAAAAACTGTTTTTT
V gene: TRBV7-9; clone size: NA; J gene: TRBJ2-7; D gene: NA; CDR3 protein: CASSLGRVFDEQYF; CDR3 DNA: TGTGCCAGCAGCTTAGGAAGAGTTTTCGACGAGCAGTACTTC
V gene: TRBV14; clone size: few; J gene: TRBJ2-3; D gene: TRBD2; CDR3 protein: CASSQGIPGTSGRRTDTQYF; CDR3 DNA: TGTGCCAGCAGCCAAGGTATCCCCGGGACTAGCGGGAGACGAACAGATACGCAGTATTTT
V gene: TRBV7-9; clone size: NA; J gene: TRBJ2-1; D gene: TRBD2; CDR3 protein: CASSLVGGGEQFF; CDR3 DNA: TGTGCCAGCAGCTTAGTTGGGGGGGGTGAGCAGTTCTTC
V gene: TRBV5-1; clone size: NA; J gene: TRBJ1-1; D gene: TRBD1; CDR3 protein: CASTVTGGLGEAFF; CDR3 DNA: TGCGCCAGCACCGTGACAGGGGGATTAGGAGAAGCTTTCTTT
V gene: TRBV5-6; clone size: NA; J gene: TRBJ2-1; D gene: TRBD2; CDR3 protein: CASSSGLAGENEQFF; CDR3 DNA: TGTGCCAGCAGCTCGGGACTAGCGGGAGAAAATGAGCAGTTCTTC
V gene: TRBV20-1; clone size: NA; J gene: TRBJ2-7; D gene: TRBD1; CDR3 protein: CSASPGQRKYF; CDR3 DNA: TGCAGTGCTTCCCCGGGACAGAGAAAGTACTTC
V gene: TRBV10-3; clone size: once; J gene: TRBJ2-1; D gene: TRBD1; CDR3 protein: CAIRRDRDLFNEQFF; CDR3 DNA: TGTGCCATCCGTCGGGACAGGGACTTATTCAATGAGCAGTTCTTC
V gene: TRBV6-1; clone size: NA; J gene: TRBJ1-1; D gene: TRBD1; CDR3 protein: CASSKRDRGTEAFF; CDR3 DNA: TGTGCCAGCAGCAAACGGGACAGGGGAACTGAAGCTTTCTTT
V gene: TRBV27; clone size: NA; J gene: TRBJ1-5; D gene: TRBD1; CDR3 protein: CASSFGQGANQPQHF; CDR3 DNA: TGTGCCAGCAGTTTTGGACAGGGGGCGAATCAGCCCCAGCATTTT
V gene: TRBV19; clone size: NA; J gene: TRBJ1-2; D gene: TRBD1; CDR3 protein: CASSTTRDRANYGYTF; CDR3 DNA: TGTGCCAGTAGTACGACCCGGGACAGAGCTAACTATGGCTACACCTTC
V gene: TRBV18; clone size: once; J gene: TRBJ1-4; D gene: TRBD1; CDR3 protein: CASSLLTGQAATNEKLFF; CDR3 DNA: TGTGCCAGCTCACTACTAACGGGACAGGCCGCAACTAATGAAAAACTGTTTTTT
V gene: TRBV6-1; clone size: NA; J gene: TRBJ2-7; D gene: NA; CDR3 protein: CASSAQGDEQYF; CDR3 DNA: TGTGCCAGCAGTGCTCAGGGCGACGAGCAGTACTTC
V gene: TRBV18; clone size: NA; J gene: TRBJ1-4; D gene: TRBD1; CDR3 protein: CASSPQGQGEKLFF; CDR3 DNA: TGTGCCAGCTCACCCCAAGGACAGGGAGAAAAACTGTTTTTT
V gene: TRBV28; clone size: NA; J gene: TRBJ1-2; D gene: NA; CDR3 protein: CASSLGGDFGGYTF; CDR3 DNA: TGTGCCAGCAGTTTAGGGGGGGACTTTGGCGGCTACACCTTC
V gene: TRBV6-1; clone size: NA; J gene: TRBJ2-2; D gene: NA; CDR3 protein: CASTRGLGTGELFF; CDR3 DNA: TGTGCCAGCACACGGGGGCTTGGGACCGGGGAGCTGTTTTTT
V gene: TRBV14; clone size: NA; J gene: TRBJ1-4; D gene: NA; CDR3 protein: CASSQDRGVLFF; CDR3 DNA: TGTGCCAGCAGCCAAGACCGGGGGGTACTGTTTTTT
V gene: TRBV11-2; clone size: NA; J gene: TRBJ2-5; D gene: NA; CDR3 protein: CASSLVVVGRKETQYF; CDR3 DNA: TGTGCCAGCAGCTTAGTAGTCGTCGGTCGGAAAGAGACCCAGTACTTC
V gene: TRBV7-3; clone size: NA; J gene: TRBJ2-2; D gene: NA; CDR3 protein: CASSLSSNTGELFF; CDR3 DNA: TGTGCCAGCAGCTTAAGCTCGAACACCGGGGAGCTGTTTTTT
V gene: TRBV29-1; clone size: NA; J gene: TRBJ1-1; D gene: TRBD1; CDR3 protein: CSARTGSRTEAFF; CDR3 DNA: TGCAGCGCCAGGACAGGGTCTAGGACTGAAGCTTTCTTT
V gene: TRBV4-1; clone size: NA; J gene: TRBJ1-1; D gene: TRBD1; CDR3 protein: CASSPPWQGGTEAFF; CDR3 DNA: TGCGCCAGCAGCCCCCCATGGCAGGGGGGGACTGAAGCTTTCTTT
V gene: TRBV7-2; clone size: NA; J gene: TRBJ2-5; D gene: NA; CDR3 protein: CASSLVAGFGETQYF; CDR3 DNA: TGTGCCAGCAGCTTAGTGGCCGGATTTGGAGAGACCCAGTACTTC
V gene: TRBV11-1; clone size: NA; J gene: TRBJ2-5; D gene: NA; CDR3 protein: CASSLTFGPETQYF; CDR3 DNA: TGTGCCAGCAGCTTAACTTTCGGGCCGGAGACCCAGTACTTC
V gene: TRBV2; clone size: NA; J gene: TRBJ2-1; D gene: NA; CDR3 protein: CASGREDEQFF; CDR3 DNA: TGTGCCAGCGGCAGGGAGGATGAGCAGTTCTTC
V gene: TRBV5-3; clone size: NA; J gene: TRBJ2-1; D gene: TRBD2; CDR3 protein: CARSLAGLAGANEQFF; CDR3 DNA: TGTGCCAGAAGCTTGGCAGGGCTAGCGGGAGCCAATGAGCAGTTCTTC
V gene: TRBV10-2; clone size: few; J gene: TRBJ1-6; D gene: TRBD1; CDR3 protein: CASSDKLQGSSYNSPLHF; CDR3 DNA: TGCGCCAGCAGCGACAAATTACAGGGGAGCTCCTATAATTCACCCCTCCACTTT
V gene: TRBV19; clone size: NA; J gene: TRBJ2-7; D gene: NA; CDR3 protein: CASRRGPYEQYF; CDR3 DNA: TGTGCCAGTCGCAGGGGACCCTACGAGCAGTACTTC
V gene: TRBV6-1; clone size: NA; J gene: TRBJ1-3; D gene: NA; CDR3 protein: CASSERARLPGNSGNTIYF; CDR3 DNA: TGTGCCAGCAGTGAGCGAGCGCGGCTACCAGGTAACTCTGGAAACACCATATATTTT
V gene: TRBV27; clone size: NA; J gene: TRBJ2-5; D gene: TRBD1; CDR3 protein: CASSLTGGTQYF; CDR3 DNA: TGTGCCAGCAGTTTAACAGGGGGGACCCAGTACTTC
V gene: TRBV6-1; clone size: once; J gene: TRBJ1-1; D gene: NA; CDR3 protein: CASRRGTEAFF; CDR3 DNA: TGTGCCAGCAGACGGGGCACTGAAGCTTTCTTT
V gene: TRBV6-1; clone size: NA; J gene: TRBJ1-5; D gene: NA; CDR3 protein: CASSLSDFNQPQHF; CDR3 DNA: TGTGCCAGCAGTTTGTCGGACTTCAATCAGCCCCAGCATTTT
V gene: TRBV7-9; clone size: NA; J gene: TRBJ1-5; D gene: NA; CDR3 protein: CASSLDQGGRQPQHF; CDR3 DNA: TGTGCCAGCAGCCTAGACCAAGGGGGGCGGCAGCCCCAGCATTTT
V gene: TRBV2; clone size: NA; J gene: TRBJ2-3; D gene: TRBD2; CDR3 protein: CASQLAGDTQYF; CDR3 DNA: TGTGCCAGTCAACTAGCGGGAGATACGCAGTATTTT
V gene: TRBV7-2; clone size: NA; J gene: TRBJ1-2; D gene: NA; CDR3 protein: CASSLARRQTYGYTF; CDR3 DNA: TGTGCCAGCAGCTTAGCTCGACGTCAGACATATGGCTACACCTTC
V gene: TRBV27; clone size: NA; J gene: TRBJ2-4; D gene: TRBD2; CDR3 protein: CASSRSGTRQNIQYF; CDR3 DNA: TGTGCCAGCAGTCGTAGCGGGACGCGCCAAAACATTCAGTACTTC
V gene: TRBV30; clone size: NA; J gene: TRBJ2-2; D gene: TRBD1; CDR3 protein: CAWRTQGAKAGELFF; CDR3 DNA: TGTGCCTGGAGAACACAGGGGGCGAAAGCCGGGGAGCTGTTTTTT
V gene: TRBV2; clone size: NA; J gene: TRBJ2-3; D gene: TRBD2; CDR3 protein: CASRATGTNSYTQYF; CDR3 DNA: TGTGCCAGCAGAGCCACCGGGACTAATTCATATACGCAGTATTTT
V gene: TRBV4-1; clone size: NA; J gene: TRBJ2-6; D gene: TRBD1; CDR3 protein: CASSRALSGTGAGANVLTF; CDR3 DNA: TGCGCCAGCAGCCGCGCCCTCTCCGGGACAGGGGCTGGGGCCAACGTCCTGACTTTC
V gene: TRBV7-3; clone size: NA; J gene: TRBJ2-1; D gene: TRBD2; CDR3 protein: CASSSFSGSSYNEQFF; CDR3 DNA: TGTGCCAGCAGCTCATTTAGCGGGAGCTCCTACAATGAGCAGTTCTTC
V gene: TRBV21-1; clone size: NA; J gene: TRBJ2-3; D gene: NA; CDR3 protein: CASSKGGSGTDTQYF; CDR3 DNA: TGTGCCAGCAGCAAAGGTGGTAGCGGGACAGATACGCAGTATTTT
V gene: TRBV7-9; clone size: few; J gene: TRBJ2-1; D gene: NA; CDR3 protein: CASSPSRSGNSYNEQFF; CDR3 DNA: TGTGCCAGCAGCCCCAGCCGTAGCGGAAACTCCTACAATGAGCAGTTCTTC
V gene: TRBV30; clone size: few; J gene: TRBJ1-4; D gene: NA; CDR3 protein: CAWSGQLNEKLFF; CDR3 DNA: TGTGCCTGGAGTGGACAGCTTAATGAAAAACTGTTTTTT
V gene: TRBV5-1; clone size: NA; J gene: TRBJ2-1; D gene: TRBD2; CDR3 protein: CASSPGTSVGFF; CDR3 DNA: TGCGCCAGCAGCCCCGGGACTAGTGTCGGGTTCTTC
V gene: TRBV7-2; clone size: NA; J gene: TRBJ2-7; D gene: NA; CDR3 protein: CASSSSRTMDEQYF; CDR3 DNA: TGTGCCAGCAGCTCCTCCCGAACTATGGACGAGCAGTACTTC
V gene: TRBV19; clone size: NA; J gene: TRBJ2-1; D gene: TRBD2; CDR3 protein: CASSSQTSGSFFEQFF; CDR3 DNA: TGTGCCAGTAGTAGTCAGACTAGCGGGAGTTTCTTTGAGCAGTTCTTC
V gene: TRBV7-8; clone size: NA; J gene: TRBJ2-3; D gene: TRBD2; CDR3 protein: CASSTSGKSDTQYF; CDR3 DNA: TGTGCCAGCAGCACTAGCGGGAAGTCAGATACGCAGTATTTT
V gene: TRBV14; clone size: few; J gene: TRBJ1-1; D gene: NA; CDR3 protein: CASSQGGTGKAFF; CDR3 DNA: TGTGCCAGCAGCCAAGGGGGTACGGGGAAAGCTTTCTTT
V gene: TRBV5-1; clone size: NA; J gene: TRBJ1-4; D gene: NA; CDR3 protein: CASSLTGSTNEKLFF; CDR3 DNA: TGCGCCAGCAGCTTGACAGGTTCAACTAATGAAAAACTGTTTTTT
V gene: TRBV5-1; clone size: NA; J gene: TRBJ2-6; D gene: TRBD2; CDR3 protein: CASSLMRGGVDSGANVLTF; CDR3 DNA: TGCGCCAGCAGCTTGATGCGGGGGGGCGTGGACTCTGGGGCCAACGTCCTGACTTTC